Below, 9 T cell receptor beta chains from the same sample are listed, as sequenced in a study of shared clonotypes between healthy human individuals. The protocol was immunoSEQ multiplex PCR, while the TCRdb copy is restricted to in-frame clones and leaves out a portion. The sample shows hundreds of thousands of clones, 96% of them seen only once. The specimen sequenced was memory CD8+ T cells sorted from blood. Subset denoted: CD45RO+ cells pooled with CCR7-negative TemRA cells. Receptors originate from a man aged 25 to 40 in good health.

CDR3 nucleotides: TGTGCCAGCAGCCCAAGGACAGGGGGCCCAGTGAATGAGCAGTTCTTC. It codes for CASSPRTGGPVNEQFF. V gene TRBV13 combines with J gene TRBJ2-1; TRBD1 matches 11 bases. V shed 5 bases, J shed 7 bases, and the junction held 10 bases outside the gene matches. Looked up from germline, CDR1 is PRHDT and CDR2 is FYEKMQ (reference sequence). CDR3 length: 16 amino acids.

The chain recombines TRBV30 with TRBJ2-1, with 8 positions matching TRBD2. Germline V CDR1 and CDR2: GTSNPN, SVGIG (reference sequence). V trimming: 4 bases; J trimming: 6 bases; junction bases outside the gene matches: 2. CDR3 length: 12 amino acids. The CDR3 is CAWTGTSNEQFF. The CDR3, as DNA: TGTGCCTGGACCGGGACTAGCAATGAGCAGTTCTTC.

The V gene is TRBV2, the J gene TRBJ1-2, with no clear D. The CDR3 is 14 residues long. Germline V gene data show CDR1 as SNHLY and CDR2 as FYNNEI. Trimming shortened V by 5 bases and J by 7 bases, and 17 bases separated the two germline ends. CDR3 in amino acids: CASSPHRSFAGYTF. CDR3 nucleotide sequence: TGTGCCAGCAGTCCACACAGATCCTTTGCTGGCTACACCTTC.

The chain uses TRBV10-3 and TRBJ1-2; TRBD1 is a possible D gene (5 bases). The V gene lost 7 bases and the J gene lost 0 bases, with 15 bases spanning the gap. There are 15 residues in the CDR3. The germline V gene encodes CDR1 ENHRY and CDR2 SYGVKD. In nucleotides, the CDR3 is TGTGCCATCAAAGGGACTGGACCCCCTAACTATGGCTACACCTTC. Amino acids: CAIKGTGPPNYGYTF.

The chain is built from TRBV5-6 and TRBJ2-1; the match to TRBD2 covers 7 bases. CDR3 size: 16 residues. Trimming cost V 3 bases and J 0 bases; bases outside gene matches: 6. From germline, CDR1 is SGHDT and CDR2 YYEEEE. CDR3 DNA: TGTGCCAGCAGCTCTCAGCGGGATAACTCCTACAATGAGCAGTTCTTC. As protein: CASSSQRDNSYNEQFF.

The chain employs TRBV5-1 and TRBJ2-1, with D possibly TRBD1 on 6 matching bases. The germline V gene encodes CDR1 SGHRS and CDR2 YFSETQ. The length of the CDR3 is 15 residues. V was clipped by 1 base and J by 3 bases, with 11 bases between them. The chain's CDR3 is CASSLTGQSYNEQFF. As DNA, the CDR3 is TGCGCCAGCAGCTTGACTGGACAGAGCTACAATGAGCAGTTCTTC.

The chain has TRBV10-3 and TRBJ1-4, with 7 bases that match TRBD1. The V gene end was trimmed by 3 bases and the J gene end by 8 bases; junction bases not matched to a gene: 6. Germline CDR1 and CDR2: ENHRY and SYGVKD. CDR3 length: 14 amino acids. Written as DNA, the CDR3 is TGTGCCATCAGTGAACGGGACAGCCCAGAAAAACTGTTTTTT. It codes for CAISERDSPEKLFF.

V and J are TRBV4-2 and TRBJ1-2; weak D call: TRBD1 (6 bases). The CDR3 loop spans 13 amino acids. The V and J ends lost 0 bases and 8 bases respectively, with 10 bases between them. Germline V CDR1 and CDR2: LGHNA, YNFKEQ. The CDR3 reads CASSQDPGEGYTF. In DNA form, the CDR3 reads TGTGCCAGCAGCCAAGATCCAGGGGAGGGCTACACCTTC.

This clone was picked up a small number of times. This chain connects TRBV5-5 to TRBJ2-2; 8 positions match TRBD1. V gave up 5 bases and J gave up 5 bases; unmatched junction bases: 11. The CDR3 is 16 residues long. From germline, CDR1 is SGHKS and CDR2 YYEKEE (reference sequence). The CDR3: CASSSTTGGRTGELFF. The CDR3 nucleotides are TGTGCCAGCAGTTCAACCACAGGGGGAAGGACCGGGGAGCTGTTTTTT.